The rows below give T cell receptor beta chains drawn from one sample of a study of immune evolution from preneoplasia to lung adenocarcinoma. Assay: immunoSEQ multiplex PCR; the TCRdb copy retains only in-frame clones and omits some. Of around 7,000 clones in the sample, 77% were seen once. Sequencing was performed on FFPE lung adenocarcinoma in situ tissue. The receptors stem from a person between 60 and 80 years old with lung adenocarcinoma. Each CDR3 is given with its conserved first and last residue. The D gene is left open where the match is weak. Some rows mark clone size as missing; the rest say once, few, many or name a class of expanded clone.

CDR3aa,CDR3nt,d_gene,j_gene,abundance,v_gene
CASSPPLGFGSYNEQFF,TGTGCCAGCAGCCCTCCCCTGGGATTCGGCTCCTACAATGAGCAGTTCTTC,NA,TRBJ2-1,NA,TRBV7-8
CASRQGSHGYTF,TGTGCCAGCAGACAGGGGTCCCATGGCTACACCTTC,TRBD1,TRBJ1-2,few,TRBV6-6
CASSQEGFGTYNSPLHF,TGCGCCAGCAGCCAGGAAGGGTTCGGTACCTATAATTCACCCCTCCACTTT,NA,TRBJ1-6,NA,TRBV4-1
CASSLVRGGDSGTQYF,TGCGCCAGCAGCTTGGTCAGGGGGGGGGACTCCGGCACGCAGTATTTT,NA,TRBJ2-3,NA,TRBV5-1
CASSQEGGPLGYTF,TGTGCCAGCAGCCAAGAAGGGGGGCCACTCGGCTACACCTTC,NA,TRBJ1-2,few,TRBV4-2
CASSWTPPHTDTQYF,TGTGCCAGCAGCTGGACGCCACCCCACACAGATACGCAGTATTTT,NA,TRBJ2-3,NA,TRBV7-6
CASSFPPRLAGTYEQYF,TGTGCCAGCAGTTTCCCCCCCCGACTAGCAGGGACGTACGAGCAGTACTTC,TRBD2,TRBJ2-7,NA,TRBV28
CASSEGWAGDEQYF,TGTGCCAGCAGTGAAGGGTGGGCGGGGGACGAGCAGTACTTC,TRBD2,TRBJ2-7,once,TRBV6-1
CATAKDRGTQYF,TGTGCCACCGCCAAAGATAGGGGGACCCAGTACTTC,NA,TRBJ2-5,NA,TRBV15
CASSVDRGDEKLFF,TGTGCCAGCAGTGTTGACAGGGGAGATGAAAAACTGTTTTTT,TRBD1,TRBJ1-4,NA,TRBV28
CASSPPSQEQFF,TGTGCCAGCTCACCACCGTCCCAGGAGCAGTTCTTC,NA,TRBJ2-1,once,TRBV18
CASSLNRETQYF,TGTGCCAGCAGCTTAAATAGGGAGACCCAGTACTTC,NA,TRBJ2-5,once,TRBV7-6
CASSFSADTEAFF,TGCGCCAGCAGCTTCTCGGCAGACACTGAAGCTTTCTTT,NA,TRBJ1-1,NA,TRBV5-1
CASSFGQGAGNSPLHF,TGTGCCAGCAGCTTCGGGCAGGGGGCGGGGAATTCACCCCTCCACTTT,TRBD1,TRBJ1-6,few,TRBV7-9
CASSQGDKGWGNEKLFF,TGCGCCAGCAGCCAAGGCGATAAGGGCTGGGGGAATGAAAAACTGTTTTTT,NA,TRBJ1-4,NA,TRBV4-1
CAWLEGTGNYGYTF,TGTGCCTGGCTGGAGGGGACAGGAAACTATGGCTACACCTTC,TRBD1,TRBJ1-2,NA,TRBV30
CASRRTGANEKLFF,TGTGCCAGCAGACGGACAGGGGCCAATGAAAAACTGTTTTTT,TRBD1,TRBJ1-4,few,TRBV6-6
CASSPQPSDTGELFF,TGTGCCAGCTCACCACAACCCTCGGACACCGGGGAGCTGTTTTTT,NA,TRBJ2-2,NA,TRBV18
CATSRGQGKNTEAFF,TGTGCCACCAGCAGGGGGCAGGGCAAAAACACTGAAGCTTTCTTT,NA,TRBJ1-1,NA,TRBV15
CASSLGGVNEQFF,TGTGCCAGCAGCTTAGGCGGGGTCAATGAGCAGTTCTTC,NA,TRBJ2-1,NA,TRBV7-3
CASSEGRGGEAFF,TGCGCCAGCAGTGAGGGTAGAGGAGGCGAAGCTTTCTTT,NA,TRBJ1-1,once,TRBV10-2
CAIRGTGGISYEQYF,TGTGCCATCAGGGGGACAGGGGGCATCTCCTACGAGCAGTACTTC,TRBD1,TRBJ2-7,NA,TRBV10-3
CASSLSPIGRGGTDTQYF,TGTGCCAGCAGTTTATCCCCCATCGGGCGGGGGGGCACAGATACGCAGTATTTT,TRBD2,TRBJ2-3,NA,TRBV27
CASTGDRAGGNTIYF,TGTGCCAGCACTGGAGACAGGGCGGGCGGAAACACCATATATTTT,TRBD1,TRBJ1-3,once,TRBV6-1